The clone carrying this TCR beta chain is termed hyperexpanded. What it binds is unknown. The sample belongs to a study of circulating CD8 cells and anti-PD-1 response in melanoma. The QIAseq Immune Repertoire TCR panel built the libraries from 15 ng of total RNA. Via MiXCR, TCRdb re-called the reads, giving one row per CDR3 protein. Altogether approximately 500 distinct CDR3 sequences are present, 5.8% being singletons, with the ten largest covering about 30%. Overall study findings and caveats: TIGIT repertoires were least diverse, DNEG repertoires most diverse.

V gave up 5 bases and J gave up 3 bases; unmatched junction bases: 4. This CDR3 comprises 15 residues. In germline, CDR1 is MGHDK, CDR2 SYGVNS. Four subsets defined by PD-1 and/or TIGIT were sorted from live CD3+CD8+TCRalphabeta+ cells. The sequencing used CD8+ T cells from PBMCs, collected at baseline or after one month of anti-PD-1 therapy (not recorded which). The clonotype was recovered from a human donor with melanoma. This rearrangement joins TRBV25-1 to TRBJ2-1, with 10 bases aligning to TRBD1. The CDR3 protein is CASSSGTGVYNEQFF. DNA for the CDR3: TGTGCCAGCAGTTCCGGGACAGGGGTCTACAATGAGCAGTTCTTC.